This T cell receptor beta chain was obtained from a study of OX40 agonist ivuxolimab in advanced cancers. Study summary: A diagnosis of hepatocellular carcinoma, melanoma, renal cell or head and neck cancer was present in dose-escalation patients. Age averaged about 66 years (range about 23 to 80), and roughly 80% were male. Partial response was recorded in three patients: one hepatocellular carcinoma and two cutaneous melanoma cases.

Study results and limitations: Relative to CD4+ cells, CD8+ T cells on average had more expanded clones.

About this clone: The antigen is undetermined.

The assay was immunoSEQ multiplex PCR, and TCRdb's table has in-frame clones only and misses some. The table lists tens of thousands of clones, about 86% of them singletons. Trimming took 2 bases from V and 4 from J, leaving 3 bases between them. CDR3 length: 11 residues. In germline, CDR1 is MNHNY, CDR2 SVGAGI (reference sequence). The sequence came from an adult with an advanced solid tumor such as melanoma, head and neck, liver or kidney cancer. The source was CD4+ or CD8+ T cells sorted from blood, collected in a trial of the OX40 agonist ivuxolimab. The chain carries TRBV6-6 and TRBJ2-7; D unclear. CDR3 residues: CASSYQYEQYF. Written as DNA, the CDR3 is TGTGCCAGCAGTTACCAGTACGAGCAGTACTTC.